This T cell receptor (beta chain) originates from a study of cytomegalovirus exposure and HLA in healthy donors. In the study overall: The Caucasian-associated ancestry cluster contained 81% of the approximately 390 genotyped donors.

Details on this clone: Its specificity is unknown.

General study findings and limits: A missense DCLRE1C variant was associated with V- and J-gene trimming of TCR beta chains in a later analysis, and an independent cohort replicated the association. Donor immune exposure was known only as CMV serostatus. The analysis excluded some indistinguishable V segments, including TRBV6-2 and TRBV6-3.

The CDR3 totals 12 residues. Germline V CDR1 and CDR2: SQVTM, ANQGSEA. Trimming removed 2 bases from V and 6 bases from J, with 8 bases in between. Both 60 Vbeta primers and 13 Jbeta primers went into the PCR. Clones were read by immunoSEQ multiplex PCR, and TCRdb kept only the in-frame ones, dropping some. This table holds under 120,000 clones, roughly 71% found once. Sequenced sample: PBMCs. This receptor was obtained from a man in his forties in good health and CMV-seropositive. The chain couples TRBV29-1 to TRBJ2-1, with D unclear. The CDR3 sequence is CSVEFPSNEQFF. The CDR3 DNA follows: TGCAGCGTTGAATTTCCCTCCAATGAGCAGTTCTTC.